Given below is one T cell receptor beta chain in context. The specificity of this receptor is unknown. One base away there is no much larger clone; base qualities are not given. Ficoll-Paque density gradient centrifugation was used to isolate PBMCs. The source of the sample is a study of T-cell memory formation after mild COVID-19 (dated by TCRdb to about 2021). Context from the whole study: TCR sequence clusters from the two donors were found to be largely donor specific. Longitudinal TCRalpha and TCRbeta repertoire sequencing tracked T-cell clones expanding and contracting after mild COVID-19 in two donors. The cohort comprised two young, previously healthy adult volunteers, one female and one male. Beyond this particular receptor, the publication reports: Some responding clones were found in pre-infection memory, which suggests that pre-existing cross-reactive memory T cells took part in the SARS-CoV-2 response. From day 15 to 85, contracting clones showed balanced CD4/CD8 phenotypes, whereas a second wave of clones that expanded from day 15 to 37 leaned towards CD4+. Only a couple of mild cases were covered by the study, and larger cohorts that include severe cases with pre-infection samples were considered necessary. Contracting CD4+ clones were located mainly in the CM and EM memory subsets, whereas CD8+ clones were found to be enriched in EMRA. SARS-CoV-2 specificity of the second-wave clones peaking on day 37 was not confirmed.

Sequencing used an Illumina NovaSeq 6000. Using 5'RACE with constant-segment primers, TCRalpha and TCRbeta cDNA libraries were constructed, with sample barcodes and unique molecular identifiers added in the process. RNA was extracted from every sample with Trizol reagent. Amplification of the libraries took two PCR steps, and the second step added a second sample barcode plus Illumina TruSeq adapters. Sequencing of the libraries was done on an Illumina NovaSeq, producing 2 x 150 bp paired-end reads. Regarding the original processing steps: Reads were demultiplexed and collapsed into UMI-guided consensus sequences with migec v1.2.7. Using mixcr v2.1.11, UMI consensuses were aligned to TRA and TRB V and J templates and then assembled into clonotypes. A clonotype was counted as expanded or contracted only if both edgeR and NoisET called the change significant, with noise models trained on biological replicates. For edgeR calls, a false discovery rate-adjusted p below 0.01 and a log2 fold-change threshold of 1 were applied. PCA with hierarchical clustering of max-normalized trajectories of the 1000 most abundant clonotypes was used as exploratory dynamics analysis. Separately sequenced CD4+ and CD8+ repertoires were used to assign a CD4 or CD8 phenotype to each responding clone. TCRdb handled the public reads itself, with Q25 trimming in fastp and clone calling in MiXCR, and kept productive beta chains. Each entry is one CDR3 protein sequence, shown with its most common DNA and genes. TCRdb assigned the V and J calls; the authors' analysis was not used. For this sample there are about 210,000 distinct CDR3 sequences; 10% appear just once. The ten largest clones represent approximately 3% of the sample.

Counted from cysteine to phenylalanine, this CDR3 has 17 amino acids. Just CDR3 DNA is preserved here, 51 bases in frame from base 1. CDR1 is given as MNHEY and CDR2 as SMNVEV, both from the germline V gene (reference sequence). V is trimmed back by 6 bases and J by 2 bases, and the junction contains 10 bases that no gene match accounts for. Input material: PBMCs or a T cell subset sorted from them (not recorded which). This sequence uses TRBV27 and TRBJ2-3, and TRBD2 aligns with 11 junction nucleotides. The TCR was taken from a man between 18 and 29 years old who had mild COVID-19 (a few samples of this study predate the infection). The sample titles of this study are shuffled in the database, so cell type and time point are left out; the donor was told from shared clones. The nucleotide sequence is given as TGTGCCAGCAGAGCCGACCCTAGCGGGGGGTACACAGATACGCAGTATTTT. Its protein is CASRADPSGGYTDTQYF.